One sample yielded the 3 T cell receptor beta chains listed below, sequenced in a study of blood T cell repertoires in COVID-19. Sequencing was performed with immunoSEQ multiplex PCR; in TCRdb, only in-frame clones are kept and a portion is missing. The sample contains about 140,000 clones, about 80% of which appear only once. The sequenced sample consisted of peripheral blood. Source of these receptors: a human donor in a cohort sampled during active COVID-19.

The chain joins TRBV5-4 to TRBJ2-1; a weak D match, TRBD2 (6 bases). This CDR3 is built from 12 residues. V was trimmed by 4 bases and J by 10 bases, leaving 12 bases between them. Germline V gives CDR1 SGHNT, CDR2 YYREEE (reference sequence). The CDR3 loop is CASSADREEQFF. The DNA of the CDR3 is TGTGCCAGCAGCGCCGACCGGGAGGAGCAGTTCTTC.

This clone was observed once. The chain couples TRBV5-6 to TRBJ1-2; TRBD1 matches at 12 bases. The ends lost 0 bases at V and 5 bases at J; junction bases unmatched: 2. CDR1 is SGHDT and CDR2 is YYEEEE in the germline V gene. The CDR3 sequence is 15 residues long. This chain's CDR3 is CASSLVGQGAYGYTF. CDR3 DNA: TGTGCCAGCAGCTTGGTGGGACAGGGGGCGTATGGCTACACCTTC. Full variable domain (remainder filled in from reference TRBV5-6 and TRBJ1-2): DAGVTQSPTHLIKTRGQQVTLRCSPKSGHDTVSWYQQALGQGPQFIFQYYEEEERQRGNFPDRFSGHQFPNYSSELNVNALLLGDSALYLCASSLVGQGAYGYTFGSGTRLTVV.

This rearrangement joins TRBV11-3 to TRBJ1-5; D is possibly TRBD1 (6 bases). The CDR3 has 20 residues. The ends were cut back, 2 bases at V and 0 bases at J, with 23 bases in the middle. CDR1 and CDR2 from the germline V gene are SGHNT and YENEEA. Here the CDR3 DNA reads TGTGCCAGCAGCTTAACCCCCGGGACCGAGGGGGAGTATAGCAATCAGCCCCAGCATTTT. Protein: CASSLTPGTEGEYSNQPQHF.